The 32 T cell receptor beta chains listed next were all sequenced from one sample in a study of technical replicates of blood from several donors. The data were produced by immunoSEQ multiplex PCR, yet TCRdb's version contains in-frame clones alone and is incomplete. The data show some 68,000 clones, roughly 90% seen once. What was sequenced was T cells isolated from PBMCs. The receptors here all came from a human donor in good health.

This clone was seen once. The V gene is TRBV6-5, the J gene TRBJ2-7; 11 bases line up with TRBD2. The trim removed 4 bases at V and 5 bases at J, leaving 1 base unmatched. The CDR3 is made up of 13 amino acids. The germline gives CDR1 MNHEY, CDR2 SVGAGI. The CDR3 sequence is CASSSGLADEQYF. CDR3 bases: TGTGCCAGCAGTTCGGGACTAGCGGACGAGCAGTACTTC.

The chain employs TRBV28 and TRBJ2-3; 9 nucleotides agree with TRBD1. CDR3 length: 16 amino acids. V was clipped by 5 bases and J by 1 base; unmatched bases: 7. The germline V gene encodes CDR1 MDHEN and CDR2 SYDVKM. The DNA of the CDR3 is TGTGCCAGCAGTGGTACCGGGACAGGGCGCACAGATACGCAGTATTTT. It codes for CASSGTGTGRTDTQYF.

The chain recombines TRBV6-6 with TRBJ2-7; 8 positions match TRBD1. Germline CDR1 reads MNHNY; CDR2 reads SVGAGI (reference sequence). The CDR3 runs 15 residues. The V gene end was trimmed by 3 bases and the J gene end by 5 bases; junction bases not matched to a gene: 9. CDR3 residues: CASSYWDRSRNEQYF. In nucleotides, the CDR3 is TGTGCCAGCAGTTATTGGGACAGGTCACGGAACGAGCAGTACTTC.

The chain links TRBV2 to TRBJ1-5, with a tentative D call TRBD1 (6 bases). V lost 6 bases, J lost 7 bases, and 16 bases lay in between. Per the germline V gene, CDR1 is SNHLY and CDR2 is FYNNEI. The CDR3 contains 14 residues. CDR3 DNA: TGTGCCAGCAGGGCAGGGGTAGTGTCGCAGCCCCAGCATTTT. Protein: CASRAGVVSQPQHF. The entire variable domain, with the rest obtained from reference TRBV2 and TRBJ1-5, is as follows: EPEVTQTPSHQVTQMGQEVILRCVPISNHLYFYWYRQILGQKVEFLVSFYNNEISEKSEIFDDQFSVERPDGSNFTLKIRSTKLEDSAMYFCASRAGVVSQPQHFGDGTRLSIL.

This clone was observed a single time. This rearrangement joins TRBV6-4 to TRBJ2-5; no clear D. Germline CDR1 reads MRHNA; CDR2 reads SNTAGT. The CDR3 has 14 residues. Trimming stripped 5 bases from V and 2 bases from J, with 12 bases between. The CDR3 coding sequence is TGTGCCAGCAGTATCGAGGTCTTACAAGAGACCCAGTACTTC. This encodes CASSIEVLQETQYF.

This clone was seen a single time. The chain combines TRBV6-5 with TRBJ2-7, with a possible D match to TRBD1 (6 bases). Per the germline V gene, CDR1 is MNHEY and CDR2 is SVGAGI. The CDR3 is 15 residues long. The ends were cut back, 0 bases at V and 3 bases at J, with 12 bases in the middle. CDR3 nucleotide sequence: TGTGCCAGCAGTTACTCCACAGGGAAGAACTACGAGCAGTACTTC. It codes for CASSYSTGKNYEQYF.

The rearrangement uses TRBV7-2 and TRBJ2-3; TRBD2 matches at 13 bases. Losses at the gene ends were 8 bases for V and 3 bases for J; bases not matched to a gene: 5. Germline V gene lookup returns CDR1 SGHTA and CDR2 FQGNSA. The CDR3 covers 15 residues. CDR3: CASRTSGRRTDTQYF. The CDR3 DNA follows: TGTGCCAGCCGGACTAGCGGGAGACGGACAGATACGCAGTATTTT.

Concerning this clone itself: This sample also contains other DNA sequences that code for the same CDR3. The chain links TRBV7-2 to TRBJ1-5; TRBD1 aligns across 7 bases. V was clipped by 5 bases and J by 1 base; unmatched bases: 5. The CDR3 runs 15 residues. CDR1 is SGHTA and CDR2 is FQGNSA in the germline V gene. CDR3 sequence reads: CASSPQGGSNQPQHF. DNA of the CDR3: TGTGCCAGCAGCCCCCAGGGGGGAAGCAATCAGCCCCAGCATTTT.

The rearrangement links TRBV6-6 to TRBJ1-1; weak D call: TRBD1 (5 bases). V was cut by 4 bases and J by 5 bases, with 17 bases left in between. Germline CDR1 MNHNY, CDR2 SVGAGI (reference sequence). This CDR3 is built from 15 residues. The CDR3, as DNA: TGTGCCAGCAGTTTCCGACCGGGGGGATGGACTGAAGCTTTCTTT. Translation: CASSFRPGGWTEAFF.

CDR3 region: CSVEQFSGNTIYF. The CDR3 nucleotides read TGCAGCGTTGAACAGTTCTCTGGAAACACCATATATTTT. The chain has TRBV29-1 and TRBJ1-3; D ambiguous. The germline CDR1 and CDR2 sequences are SQVTM and ANQGSEA. The CDR3 is 13 residues long. V lost 2 bases and J lost 0, with 5 bases in between.

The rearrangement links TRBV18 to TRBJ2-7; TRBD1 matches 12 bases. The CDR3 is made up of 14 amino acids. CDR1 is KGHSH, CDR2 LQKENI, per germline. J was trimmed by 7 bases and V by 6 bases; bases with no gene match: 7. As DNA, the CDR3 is TGTGCCAGCTCTTCCGGGACAGGGGGCTTTGAGCAGTACTTC. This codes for CASSSGTGGFEQYF. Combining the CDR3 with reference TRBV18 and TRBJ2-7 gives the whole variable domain NAGVMQNPRHLVRRRGQEARLRCSPMKGHSHVYWYRQLPEEGLKFMVYLQKENIIDESGMPKERFSAEFPKEGPSILRIQQVVRGDSAAYFCASSSGTGGFEQYFGPGTRLTVT.

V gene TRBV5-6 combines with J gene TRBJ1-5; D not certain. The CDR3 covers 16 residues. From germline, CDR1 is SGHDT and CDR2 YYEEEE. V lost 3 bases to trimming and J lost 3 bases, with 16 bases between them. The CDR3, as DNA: TGTGCCAGCAGCTCCCGCGGGTCAGCCCACAATCAGCCCCAGCATTTT. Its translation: CASSSRGSAHNQPQHF.

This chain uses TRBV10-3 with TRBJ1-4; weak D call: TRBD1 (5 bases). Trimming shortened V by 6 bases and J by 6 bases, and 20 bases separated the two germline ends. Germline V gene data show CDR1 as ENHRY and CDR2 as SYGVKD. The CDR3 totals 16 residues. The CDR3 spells CAISPGTGVGDEKLFF. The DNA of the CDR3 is TGTGCCATCAGCCCCGGCACGGGGGTGGGCGATGAAAAACTGTTTTTT.

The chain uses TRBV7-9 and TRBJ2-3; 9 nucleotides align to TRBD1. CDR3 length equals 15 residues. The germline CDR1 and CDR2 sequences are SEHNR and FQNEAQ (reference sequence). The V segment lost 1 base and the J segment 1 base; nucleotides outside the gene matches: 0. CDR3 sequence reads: CASSLGQGGTDTQYF. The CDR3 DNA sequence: TGTGCCAGCAGCTTAGGACAGGGGGGCACAGATACGCAGTATTTT.

The CDR3 region is CASSSRDGYSNQPQHF. The DNA of the CDR3 is TGTGCCAGCAGTTCCCGAGACGGGTATAGCAATCAGCCCCAGCATTTT. The rearrangement links TRBV6-5 to TRBJ1-5; no clear D gene. Looked up from germline, CDR1 is MNHEY and CDR2 is SVGAGI. This CDR3 spans 16 amino acids. Trimming left V 4 bases short and J 0 bases short, with 13 bases between.

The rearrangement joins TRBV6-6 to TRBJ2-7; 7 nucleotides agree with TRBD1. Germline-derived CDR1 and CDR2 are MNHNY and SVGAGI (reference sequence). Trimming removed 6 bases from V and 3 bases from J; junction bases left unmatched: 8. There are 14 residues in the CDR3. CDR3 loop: CASSQNRDSYEQYF. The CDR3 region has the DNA TGTGCCAGCAGCCAAAACCGGGACAGCTACGAGCAGTACTTC.

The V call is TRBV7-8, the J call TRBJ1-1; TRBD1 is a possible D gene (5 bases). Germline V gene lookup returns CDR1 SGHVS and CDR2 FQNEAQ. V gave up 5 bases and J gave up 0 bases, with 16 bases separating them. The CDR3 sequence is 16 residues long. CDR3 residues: CASSLRGPQMNTEAFF. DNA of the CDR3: TGTGCCAGCAGCCTAAGGGGCCCTCAGATGAACACTGAAGCTTTCTTT.

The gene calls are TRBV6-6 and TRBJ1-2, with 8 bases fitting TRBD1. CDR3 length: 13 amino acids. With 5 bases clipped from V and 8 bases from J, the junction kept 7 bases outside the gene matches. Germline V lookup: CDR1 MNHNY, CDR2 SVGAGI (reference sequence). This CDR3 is CASSPQGARGYTF. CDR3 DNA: TGTGCCAGCAGTCCTCAGGGGGCAAGGGGCTACACCTTC.

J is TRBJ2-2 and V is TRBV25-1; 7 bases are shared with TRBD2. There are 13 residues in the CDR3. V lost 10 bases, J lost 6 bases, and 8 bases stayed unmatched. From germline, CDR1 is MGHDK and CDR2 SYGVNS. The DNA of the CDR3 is TGTGCCACGGCGGGAGCATTGGCCGGGGAGCTGTTTTTT. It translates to CATAGALAGELFF.

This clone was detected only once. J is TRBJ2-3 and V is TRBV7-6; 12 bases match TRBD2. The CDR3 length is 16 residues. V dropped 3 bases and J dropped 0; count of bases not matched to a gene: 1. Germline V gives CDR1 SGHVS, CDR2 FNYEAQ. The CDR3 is CASSFGTSGSTDTQYF. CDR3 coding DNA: TGTGCCAGCAGCTTTGGGACTAGCGGGAGCACAGATACGCAGTATTTT.

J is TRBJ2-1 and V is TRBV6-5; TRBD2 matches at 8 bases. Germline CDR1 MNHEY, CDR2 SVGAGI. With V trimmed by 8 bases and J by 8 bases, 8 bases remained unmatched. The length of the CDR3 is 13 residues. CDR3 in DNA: TGTGCCAGCGGGACTAGGCCCCAATATGAGCAGTTCTTC. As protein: CASGTRPQYEQFF.

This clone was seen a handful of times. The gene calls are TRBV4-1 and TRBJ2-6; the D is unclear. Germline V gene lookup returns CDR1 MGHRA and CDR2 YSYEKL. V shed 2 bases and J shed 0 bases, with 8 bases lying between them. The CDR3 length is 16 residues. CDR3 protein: CASSQPHVSGANVLTF. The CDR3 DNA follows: TGCGCCAGCAGCCAACCACACGTCTCTGGGGCCAACGTCCTGACTTTC.

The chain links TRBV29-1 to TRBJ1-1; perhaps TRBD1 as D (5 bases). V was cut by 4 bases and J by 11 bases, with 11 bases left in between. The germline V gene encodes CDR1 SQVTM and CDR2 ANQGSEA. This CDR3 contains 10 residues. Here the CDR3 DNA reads TGCAGCGTTGGGTCAGGGTGGGCTTTCTTT. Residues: CSVGSGWAFF.

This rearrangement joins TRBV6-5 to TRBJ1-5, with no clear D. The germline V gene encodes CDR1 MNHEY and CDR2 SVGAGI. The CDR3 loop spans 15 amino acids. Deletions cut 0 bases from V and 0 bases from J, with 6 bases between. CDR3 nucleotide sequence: TGTGCCAGCAGTTACTCGACTGGTAGCAATCAGCCCCAGCATTTT. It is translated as CASSYSTGSNQPQHF.

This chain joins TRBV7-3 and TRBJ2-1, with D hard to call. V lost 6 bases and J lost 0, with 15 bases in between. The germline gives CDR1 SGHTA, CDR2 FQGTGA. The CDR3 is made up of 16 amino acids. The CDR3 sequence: CASSPAVISSYNEQFF. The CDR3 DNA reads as TGTGCCAGCAGTCCCGCGGTGATTAGCTCCTACAATGAGCAGTTCTTC.

CDR3 nucleotide sequence: TGTGCCAGCAGCGGGCCTTTCGCTGGCTACACCTTC. As protein: CASSGPFAGYTF. This sequence joins TRBV11-2 and TRBJ1-2, with D unclear. Germline V CDR1 and CDR2: SGHAT, FQNNGV. V was clipped by 5 bases and J by 7 bases, with 11 bases between them. The length of the CDR3 is 12 residues.

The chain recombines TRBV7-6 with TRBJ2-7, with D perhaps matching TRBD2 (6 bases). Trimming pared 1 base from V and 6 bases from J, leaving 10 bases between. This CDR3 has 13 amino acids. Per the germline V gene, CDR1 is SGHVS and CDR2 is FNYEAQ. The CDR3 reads CASSLDGGSEQYF. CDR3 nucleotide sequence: TGTGCCAGCAGCTTAGACGGGGGTTCCGAGCAGTACTTC.

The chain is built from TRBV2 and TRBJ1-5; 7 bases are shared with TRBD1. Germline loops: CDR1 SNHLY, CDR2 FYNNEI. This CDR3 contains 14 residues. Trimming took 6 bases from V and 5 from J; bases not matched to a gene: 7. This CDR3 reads CASSFGGGDQPQHF. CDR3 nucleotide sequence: TGTGCCAGCAGCTTCGGAGGGGGCGATCAGCCCCAGCATTTT.

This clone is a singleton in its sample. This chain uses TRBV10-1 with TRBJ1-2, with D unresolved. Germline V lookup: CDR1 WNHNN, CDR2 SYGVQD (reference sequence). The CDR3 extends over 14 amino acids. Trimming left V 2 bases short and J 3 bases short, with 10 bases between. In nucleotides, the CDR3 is TGCGCCAGCAGTGAGGCGGGGAATGACTATGGCTACACCTTC. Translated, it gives CASSEAGNDYGYTF.

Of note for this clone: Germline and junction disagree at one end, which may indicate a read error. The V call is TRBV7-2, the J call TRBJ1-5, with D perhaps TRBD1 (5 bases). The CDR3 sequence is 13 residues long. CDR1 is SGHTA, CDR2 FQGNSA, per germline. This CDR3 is CASSLAGPQPQHF. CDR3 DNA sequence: TGTGCCAGCAGCCTAGCGGGGCCTCAGCCCCAGCATTTT.

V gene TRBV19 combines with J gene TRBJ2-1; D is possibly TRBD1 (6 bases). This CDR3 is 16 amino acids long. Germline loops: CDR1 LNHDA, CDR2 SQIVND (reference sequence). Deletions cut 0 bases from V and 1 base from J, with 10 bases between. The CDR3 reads CASSIEWGPSYNEQFF. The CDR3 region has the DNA TGTGCCAGTAGTATAGAGTGGGGGCCGTCCTACAATGAGCAGTTCTTC.

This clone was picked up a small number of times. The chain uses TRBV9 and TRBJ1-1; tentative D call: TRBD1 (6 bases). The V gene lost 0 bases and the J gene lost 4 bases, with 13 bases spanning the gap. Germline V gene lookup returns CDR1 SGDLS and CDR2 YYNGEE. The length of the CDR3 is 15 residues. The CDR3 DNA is TGTGCCAGCAGCGTAGTTGGGGGAGGGGGCACTGAAGCTTTCTTT. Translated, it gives CASSVVGGGGTEAFF.